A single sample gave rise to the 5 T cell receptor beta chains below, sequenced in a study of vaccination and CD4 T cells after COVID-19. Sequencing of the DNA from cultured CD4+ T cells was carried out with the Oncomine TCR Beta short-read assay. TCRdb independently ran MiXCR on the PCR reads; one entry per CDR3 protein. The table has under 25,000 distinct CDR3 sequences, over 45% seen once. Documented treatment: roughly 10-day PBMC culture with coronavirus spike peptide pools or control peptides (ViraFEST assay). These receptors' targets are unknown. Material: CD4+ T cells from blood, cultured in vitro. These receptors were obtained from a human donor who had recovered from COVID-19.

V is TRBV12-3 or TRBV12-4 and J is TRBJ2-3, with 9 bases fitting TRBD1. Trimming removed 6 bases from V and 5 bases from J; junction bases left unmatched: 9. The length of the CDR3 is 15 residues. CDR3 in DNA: TGTGCCAGCAGACAACAGGGGGCCGGGAGAGATACGCAGTATTTT. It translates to CASRQQGAGRDTQYF.

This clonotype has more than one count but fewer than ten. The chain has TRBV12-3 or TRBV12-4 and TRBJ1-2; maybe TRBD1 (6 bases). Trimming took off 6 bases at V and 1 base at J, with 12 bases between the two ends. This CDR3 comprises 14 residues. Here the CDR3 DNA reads TGTGCCAGCAGCCCCGGACAGATTAACTATGGCTACACCTTC. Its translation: CASSPGQINYGYTF.

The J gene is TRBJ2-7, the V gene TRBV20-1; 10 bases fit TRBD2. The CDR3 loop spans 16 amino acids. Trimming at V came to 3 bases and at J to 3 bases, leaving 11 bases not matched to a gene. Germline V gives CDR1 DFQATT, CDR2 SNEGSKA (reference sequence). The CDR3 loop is CSARRWLAGVLYEQYF. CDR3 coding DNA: TGCAGTGCTAGGAGATGGCTAGCGGGAGTACTCTACGAGCAGTACTTC.

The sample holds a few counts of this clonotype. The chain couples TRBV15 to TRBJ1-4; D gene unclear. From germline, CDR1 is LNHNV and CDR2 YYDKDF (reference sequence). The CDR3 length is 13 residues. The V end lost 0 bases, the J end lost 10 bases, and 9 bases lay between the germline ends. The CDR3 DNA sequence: TGTGCCACCAGCAGAGATGCGTACGGAAAACTGTTTTTT. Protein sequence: CATSRDAYGKLFF.

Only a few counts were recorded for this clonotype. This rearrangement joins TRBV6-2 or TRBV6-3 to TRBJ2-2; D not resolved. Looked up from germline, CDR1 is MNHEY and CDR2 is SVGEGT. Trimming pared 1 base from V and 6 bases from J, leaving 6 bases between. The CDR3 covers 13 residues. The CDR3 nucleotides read TGTGCCAGCAGTTACTTCGACCCCGGGGAGCTGTTTTTT. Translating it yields CASSYFDPGELFF.